This entry lists 28 T cell receptor beta chains sequenced from one sample in a study of CD8 T cells in Susac syndrome. Roughly 0.45 to 1 ug RNA was reverse transcribed with random hexamers. TCRdb redid the calling of the immunoSEQ multiplex PCR reads with MiXCR, one entry per CDR3 protein. Of hundreds of thousands of distinct CDR3 sequences in the sample, roughly 95% are singletons; the top ten hold 0.1%. Sequencing used CD4+ T cells from PBMCs. These receptors came from a human donor with Susac syndrome.

This chain links TRBV20-1 with TRBJ2-3; D possibly corresponds to TRBD2 (6 bases). V was cut by 6 bases and J by 7 bases, with 11 bases left in between. This CDR3 is 11 amino acids long. Per germline, CDR1 DFQATT and CDR2 SNEGSKA (reference sequence). The CDR3, as DNA: TGCAGTGCAGTAGCGGAAAATACGCAGTATTTT. Its translation: CSAVAENTQYF.

The rearrangement uses TRBV24-1 and TRBJ1-2; 10 nucleotides agree with TRBD1. Germline V gene lookup returns CDR1 KGHDR and CDR2 SFDVKD. The V gene end was trimmed by 3 bases and the J gene end by 4 bases; junction bases not matched to a gene: 1. The CDR3 sequence is 14 residues long. The chain's CDR3 is CATSDRDRGYGYTF. DNA for the CDR3: TGTGCCACCAGTGATCGGGACAGGGGCTATGGCTACACCTTC.

The chain links TRBV7-2 to TRBJ2-5; unclear D gene. This CDR3 contains 13 residues. Germline CDR1 and CDR2: SGHTA and FQGNSA. V lost 2 bases and J 5 bases, leaving 9 bases between the germline ends. CDR3 in DNA: TGTGCCAGCAGCTTACACTCCGGGGAGACCCAGTACTTC. Protein product: CASSLHSGETQYF.

J is TRBJ2-3 and V is TRBV20-1, with a possible D match to TRBD2 (6 bases). Trimming took off 3 bases at V and 0 bases at J, with 7 bases between the two ends. This CDR3 comprises 13 residues. The germline V gene has CDR1 DFQATT and CDR2 SNEGSKA (reference sequence). CDR3 in amino acids: CSARGTSTDTQYF. The CDR3 coding sequence is TGCAGTGCTAGGGGGACTAGCACAGATACGCAGTATTTT.

Only one count was recorded for this clonotype. The chain recombines TRBV6-5 with TRBJ1-4, with unresolved D. Trimming cost V 10 bases and J 4 bases, with 7 bases left between them. The CDR3 loop spans 11 amino acids. Germline loops: CDR1 MNHEY, CDR2 SVGAGI. CDR3 nucleotides: TGTGCCACCCACCTTAATGAAAAACTGTTTTTT. Protein product: CATHLNEKLFF.

A single count supports this clonotype. The chain carries TRBV2 and TRBJ1-4, with D possibly matching TRBD1 (6 bases). Trimming removed 6 bases from V and 6 bases from J, with 14 bases in between. The germline CDR1 and CDR2 sequences are SNHLY and FYNNEI. The CDR3 is made up of 14 amino acids. In nucleotides, the CDR3 is TGTGCCAGCAGGGTGACAGGCGCAGATGAAAAACTGTTTTTT. As protein: CASRVTGADEKLFF.

The V and J genes are TRBV5-1 and TRBJ1-2; 8 bases are shared with TRBD1. J lost 4 bases, V lost 0 bases, and 11 bases had no gene match. CDR1 SGHRS and CDR2 YFSETQ come from the germline V gene. The CDR3 is 17 residues long. The CDR3 region has the DNA TGCGCCAGCAGCTTGGAGTTATCGGACAGGGCCGGCTATGGCTACACCTTC. Translated: CASSLELSDRAGYGYTF.

The chain links TRBV9 to TRBJ2-7; a possible D gene is TRBD2 (6 bases). The CDR3 extends over 15 amino acids. Germline V gives CDR1 SGDLS, CDR2 YYNGEE. V shed 0 bases and J shed 0 bases, with 10 bases lying between them. The CDR3 DNA sequence: TGTGCCAGCAGCGTAGGGGACTGGAGCTCCTACGAGCAGTACTTC. It encodes CASSVGDWSSYEQYF.

This chain connects TRBV30 to TRBJ2-3; no clear D gene. The CDR3 covers 12 residues. CDR1 is GTSNPN, CDR2 SVGIG, per germline (reference sequence). V was clipped by 1 base and J by 2 bases, with 4 bases between them. The CDR3, as DNA: TGTGCCTGGAGTGATTACACAGATACGCAGTATTTT. This gives the protein CAWSDYTDTQYF.

The chain joins TRBV29-1 to TRBJ2-1; D gene unclear. V shed 1 base and J shed 5 bases, with 12 bases lying between them. The CDR3 has 14 residues. The germline CDR1 and CDR2 sequences are SQVTM and ANQGSEA. The CDR3: CSVEAGKGNNEQFF. As DNA, the CDR3 is TGCAGCGTTGAAGCTGGGAAAGGGAACAATGAGCAGTTCTTC.

The chain carries TRBV29-1 and TRBJ2-1; 9 bases agree with TRBD2. The trim removed 4 bases at V and 8 bases at J, leaving 12 bases unmatched. This CDR3 is 15 amino acids long. CDR1 and CDR2 from the germline V gene are SQVTM and ANQGSEA. The CDR3 nucleotides are TGCAGCGTTGGAGGCGGGAGGGCCGTAGTCGATGAGCAGTTCTTC. It is translated as CSVGGGRAVVDEQFF.

The rearrangement links TRBV4-1 to TRBJ2-3; D may match TRBD1 or TRBD2 (5 bases each). This CDR3 is built from 17 residues. V gave up 1 base and J gave up 1 base, with 15 bases separating them. Germline V CDR1 and CDR2: MGHRA, YSYEKL. CDR3 coding DNA: TGCGCCAGCAGCCAAGTCGGGGCGGTGTTAGGCACAGATACGCAGTATTTT. This codes for CASSQVGAVLGTDTQYF.

The chain joins TRBV20-1 to TRBJ2-3, with D perhaps TRBD1 (5 bases). Trimming stripped 2 bases from V and 6 bases from J, with 15 bases between. The CDR3 length is 14 residues. Germline V gene sequence: CDR1 DFQATT, CDR2 SNEGSKA (reference sequence). The DNA for the CDR3 is TGCAGTGCTAGATCCATTAGGGGATCGGATACGCAGTATTTT. Protein sequence: CSARSIRGSDTQYF.

This chain uses TRBV4-1 with TRBJ2-7; 8 positions agree with TRBD2. Trimming cost V 5 bases and J 2 bases; bases outside gene matches: 11. In germline, CDR1 is MGHRA, CDR2 YSYEKL. The CDR3 spans 16 residues. CDR3 sequence: CASSSKQGGRTYEQYF. For the CDR3, the DNA is TGCGCCAGCAGCTCTAAACAAGGCGGGAGGACCTACGAGCAGTACTTC.

The rearrangement links TRBV15 to TRBJ2-7, with D hard to call. The CDR3 has 15 amino acids. The germline V and J ends were trimmed by 0 bases and 5 bases, with 14 bases remaining between them. Germline V lookup: CDR1 LNHNV, CDR2 YYDKDF (reference sequence). CDR3 nucleotides: TGTGCCACCAGCAGAGAGGCCAAAACGAACCACGAGCAGTACTTC. Protein product: CATSREAKTNHEQYF.

The V and J genes are TRBV29-1 and TRBJ1-1; 7 bases fit TRBD1. The CDR3 consists of 14 residues. CDR1 and CDR2 (germline): SQVTM, ANQGSEA. V lost 1 base and J lost 3; bases outside the gene matches: 5. The CDR3 region is CSVEVTGLDTEAFF. The DNA for the CDR3 is TGCAGCGTTGAAGTGACAGGGTTGGACACTGAAGCTTTCTTT.

V is TRBV5-1 and J is TRBJ1-2; 10 bases are shared with TRBD1. CDR3 length: 14 amino acids. Germline lookup yields CDR1 SGHRS and CDR2 YFSETQ. Trimming at V came to 6 bases and at J to 4 bases, leaving 6 bases not matched to a gene. CDR3 sequence: CASTPTGGGYGYTF. CDR3 DNA sequence: TGCGCCAGCACCCCGACAGGGGGCGGCTATGGCTACACCTTC.

The genes are TRBV28 and TRBJ2-5; 7 bases map to TRBD1. Losses at the gene ends were 6 bases for V and 5 bases for J; bases not matched to a gene: 12. The CDR3 length is 15 residues. Germline V CDR1 and CDR2: MDHEN, SYDVKM. The DNA for the CDR3 is TGTGCCAGCAGCGTGATAAGGGGGCTTGGGGAGACCCAGTACTTC. Protein: CASSVIRGLGETQYF.

The chain couples TRBV29-1 to TRBJ1-2; D ambiguous. The CDR3 is 14 residues long. Trimming left V 3 bases short and J 0 bases short, with 11 bases between. The V gene's germline CDR1 is SQVTM and CDR2 ANQGSEA. This chain's CDR3 is CSVDWSDSNYGYTF. CDR3 DNA sequence: TGCAGCGTTGACTGGTCGGATTCTAACTATGGCTACACCTTC.

This sequence joins TRBV3-1 and TRBJ2-4; no reliable D call. Per germline, CDR1 LGHDT and CDR2 YNNKEL (reference sequence). The CDR3 has 14 residues. The V and J ends lost 2 bases and 8 bases respectively, with 13 bases between them. CDR3 loop: CASSQPPVSDIQYF. As DNA, the CDR3 is TGTGCCAGCAGCCAACCCCCAGTCAGCGACATTCAGTACTTC.

The chain combines TRBV29-1 with TRBJ1-2, with 11 bases aligning to TRBD1. The germline gives CDR1 SQVTM, CDR2 ANQGSEA. V shed 6 bases and J 5 bases; nucleotides not matched to a gene: 11. The CDR3 contains 15 residues. The CDR3 here is CSVDEPGQGVYGYTF. DNA of the CDR3: TGCAGCGTCGATGAACCGGGACAGGGGGTGTATGGCTACACCTTC.

The chain links TRBV18 to TRBJ1-5; D gene uncertain. The CDR3 runs 15 residues. Germline V gene sequence: CDR1 KGHSH, CDR2 LQKENI. V dropped 3 bases and J dropped 6 bases, with 15 bases sitting between them. Written as DNA, the CDR3 is TGTGCCAGCTCACCGTTATCGGGATCTGGTCAGCCCCAGCATTTT. The encoded protein is CASSPLSGSGQPQHF.

This chain links TRBV15 with TRBJ2-5; D uncertain. CDR3 length: 14 amino acids. V was pared by 0 bases and J by 2 bases, with 7 bases between. CDR1 is LNHNV and CDR2 is YYDKDF in the germline V gene (reference sequence). The CDR3 DNA reads as TGTGCCACCAGCAGAGATACCCCGCAAGAGACCCAGTACTTC. Amino acid sequence: CATSRDTPQETQYF.

The chain recombines TRBV14 with TRBJ2-4; 7 bases align to TRBD2. This CDR3 comprises 17 residues. V lost 0 bases, J lost 9 bases, and 14 bases stayed unmatched. Per the germline V gene, CDR1 is SGHDN and CDR2 is FVKESK. CDR3 region: CASSQEDWEGKISIQYF. The CDR3 DNA reads TGTGCCAGCAGCCAAGAAGATTGGGAGGGAAAGATCTCCATTCAGTACTTC.

The chain links TRBV14 to TRBJ1-1, with D unclear. Germline V lookup: CDR1 SGHDN, CDR2 FVKESK. CDR3 length equals 14 residues. Between the trimmed V and J ends, which lost 6 bases and 5 bases, there was a span of 16 bases. Written as DNA, the CDR3 is TGTGCCAGCAGTCGGGATTGGCTTAGAACTGAAGCTTTCTTT. Its translation is CASSRDWLRTEAFF.

V and J are TRBV25-1 and TRBJ2-7; 7 bases align to TRBD2. This CDR3 is built from 15 residues. The trim removed 1 base at V and 1 base at J, leaving 4 bases unmatched. Germline CDR1 and CDR2: MGHDK and SYGVNS. CDR3 nucleotide sequence: TGTGCCAGCAGTGAATTGCGGGAGCAGTCCTACGAGCAGTACTTC. This gives the protein CASSELREQSYEQYF.

The chain carries TRBV4-1 and TRBJ2-1; D unclear. CDR1 and CDR2 (germline): MGHRA, YSYEKL. Trimming left V 3 bases short and J 8 bases short, with 23 bases between. The CDR3 is 17 amino acids. The CDR3 DNA reads TGCGCCAGCAGCCATTTGAAGTTAGGCACCTTGGGCGATGAGCAGTTCTTC. Its protein product is CASSHLKLGTLGDEQFF.

The CDR3 sequence: CAWSVRGELFF. The CDR3 nucleotides are TGTGCCTGGAGTGTACGTGGGGAGCTGTTTTTT. The rearrangement joins TRBV30 to TRBJ2-2; D not resolved. Germline CDR1 is GTSNPN and CDR2 is SVGIG (reference sequence). The ends were cut back, 0 bases at V and 8 bases at J, with 4 bases in the middle. The length of the CDR3 is 11 residues.